Listed below are T cell receptor beta chains from one sample, sequenced in a study of cytomegalovirus exposure and HLA in healthy donors. Using immunoSEQ multiplex PCR, the repertoire was profiled, and TCRdb retains in-frame clones only, with some absent. The sample's table shows under 200,000 clones. Source material: PBMCs. These receptors were obtained from a man younger than 45 in good health and CMV-seronegative. Each CDR3 is given without its conserved first and last residue. Fields, in order: J gene, V gene, CDR3 protein.

j_call: TRBJ2-1; v_call: TRBV10-3; cdr3_aa: AISETSGFYEQF
j_call: TRBJ1-5; v_call: TRBV29-1; cdr3_aa: SVEKGGGQPQH
j_call: TRBJ1-2; v_call: TRBV28; cdr3_aa: ASSSYGHSDGYT
j_call: TRBJ1-6; v_call: TRBV5-1; cdr3_aa: ASSLPTGDYNSPLH
j_call: TRBJ2-2; v_call: TRBV30; cdr3_aa: AWRASRGTGIGDTGELF
j_call: TRBJ2-7; v_call: TRBV5-4; cdr3_aa: ASSLGGGYEQY
j_call: TRBJ2-1; v_call: TRBV7-9; cdr3_aa: ASSSRGTSYNEQF
j_call: TRBJ2-3; v_call: TRBV29-1; cdr3_aa: SVVGRGGSDTQY
j_call: TRBJ2-2; v_call: TRBV30; cdr3_aa: AWSVKSSYTGELF
j_call: TRBJ2-2; v_call: TRBV5-4; cdr3_aa: ASSTRHSSNGELF
j_call: TRBJ1-5; v_call: TRBV2; cdr3_aa: ASSYSDRGYQPQH
j_call: TRBJ2-1; v_call: TRBV5-4; cdr3_aa: ASDSGTSGNNEQF
j_call: TRBJ1-1; v_call: TRBV29-1; cdr3_aa: SARSRGNTEAF
j_call: TRBJ2-2; v_call: TRBV5-1; cdr3_aa: ASSSQGAGTGELF
j_call: TRBJ2-7; v_call: TRBV7-2; cdr3_aa: ASSLVQGGDEQY
j_call: TRBJ2-7; v_call: TRBV6-8; cdr3_aa: ASSSGRDEQY
j_call: TRBJ1-4; v_call: TRBV10-2; cdr3_aa: ASRDTPTNEKLF
j_call: TRBJ1-1; v_call: TRBV15; cdr3_aa: ATSGTGVRTEAF
j_call: TRBJ1-4; v_call: TRBV5-1; cdr3_aa: ASSLFGTGDNEKLF
j_call: TRBJ2-7; v_call: TRBV4-2; cdr3_aa: ASSQNLFNSLEQY
j_call: TRBJ2-1; v_call: TRBV12-5; cdr3_aa: ASGLVTSEQF
j_call: TRBJ1-5; v_call: TRBV12-5; cdr3_aa: ASGLAQGYSNQPQH
j_call: TRBJ2-2; v_call: TRBV4-3; cdr3_aa: ASSPLESTGELF
j_call: TRBJ2-2; v_call: TRBV7-7; cdr3_aa: ASGGLAGTGELF
j_call: TRBJ2-5; v_call: TRBV7-9; cdr3_aa: ASRRDFRQGRRETQY
j_call: TRBJ1-1; v_call: TRBV6-5; cdr3_aa: ASNGDTNTEAF
j_call: TRBJ1-1; v_call: TRBV7-6; cdr3_aa: ASSLGSGAEAF
j_call: TRBJ1-1; v_call: TRBV23-1; cdr3_aa: ASSQSELGPEAF
j_call: TRBJ2-5; v_call: TRBV5-1; cdr3_aa: ASSLGTGVPLMVETQY
j_call: TRBJ1-1; v_call: TRBV29-1; cdr3_aa: SVEGQRATEAF
j_call: TRBJ2-3; v_call: TRBV10-2; cdr3_aa: ASTGQWGDTQY
j_call: TRBJ1-2; v_call: TRBV5-5; cdr3_aa: ASSSQGAGGGYT
j_call: TRBJ1-1; v_call: TRBV6-5; cdr3_aa: ASSYAQETEAF
j_call: TRBJ1-2; v_call: TRBV19; cdr3_aa: ASSIDSAGPGYT
j_call: TRBJ2-3; v_call: TRBV9; cdr3_aa: ASSVAPFHRSATDTQY
j_call: NA; v_call: TRBV7-9; cdr3_aa: ASSLVSSGAYEQY
j_call: TRBJ2-3; v_call: TRBV9; cdr3_aa: ASSVNLGREAGDTQY
j_call: TRBJ2-1; v_call: TRBV6-5; cdr3_aa: ASRKASGVQGQF
j_call: TRBJ2-7; v_call: TRBV19; cdr3_aa: ASSIGGYSYEQY
j_call: TRBJ2-7; v_call: TRBV11-2; cdr3_aa: ASSFGSGSLYEQY
j_call: TRBJ2-7; v_call: TRBV5-4; cdr3_aa: ASSFYQGAFGGQY
j_call: TRBJ2-5; v_call: TRBV4-3; cdr3_aa: ASSQGKMGLQNRVTQY
j_call: TRBJ2-7; v_call: TRBV6-7; cdr3_aa: ASSYSSPRTLYEQY
j_call: TRBJ1-2; v_call: TRBV11-2; cdr3_aa: ASSLSVNYGYT
j_call: TRBJ2-1; v_call: TRBV2; cdr3_aa: ASSEFRTSGSYNEQF
j_call: NA; v_call: TRBV29-1; cdr3_aa: SVNSQSYEQY
j_call: TRBJ2-3; v_call: TRBV19; cdr3_aa: ASSIRLEVYTQY
j_call: TRBJ2-5; v_call: TRBV11-3; cdr3_aa: ASSLGDRTLQETQY
j_call: TRBJ2-7; v_call: TRBV6-5; cdr3_aa: ASSTRTREQY
j_call: TRBJ2-2; v_call: TRBV18; cdr3_aa: ASSPLGTQNTGELF
j_call: TRBJ2-7; v_call: TRBV5-4; cdr3_aa: ASSLSGYESYEQY
j_call: TRBJ1-5; v_call: TRBV19; cdr3_aa: ATRNQAYSNQPQH
j_call: TRBJ2-3; v_call: TRBV5-1; cdr3_aa: ASSLGGLAGGRDTQY
j_call: NA; v_call: TRBV27; cdr3_aa: ASSPSGIDEQY
j_call: TRBJ1-5; v_call: TRBV28; cdr3_aa: ASSPSHRDKPQH
j_call: TRBJ2-7; v_call: TRBV7-9; cdr3_aa: ASNHQGSYEQY
j_call: TRBJ2-1; v_call: TRBV7-2; cdr3_aa: ASSLASSSYNEQF
j_call: TRBJ2-7; v_call: TRBV10-2; cdr3_aa: ASSDRDFEAHRFSYEQY
j_call: TRBJ2-7; v_call: TRBV2; cdr3_aa: ASRGTSGSSYEQY